This T cell receptor beta chain was sequenced for a study of cytomegalovirus exposure and HLA in healthy donors. Details on this clone: Its antigen remains unidentified.

The study's findings and limits: Three CMV-associated chains proved CMV antigen-specific in vitro. The tendency of first-cohort TCR clusters to co-occur in the 90 to 150 validation repertoires was the finding of a later analysis. The authors enumerated roughly 180 TCR beta chains as linked to cytomegalovirus.

The CDR3 runs 16 residues. Looked up from germline, CDR1 is SNHLY and CDR2 is FYNNEI. Trimming removed 4 bases from V and 4 bases from J, with 17 bases in between. TCRdb keeps only in-frame clones here, not all; method: immunoSEQ multiplex PCR. Among 150,000 to 200,000 clones listed, 75% to 90% were seen once. The TCR comes from a man aged 18-30 years in good health and CMV-seropositive. V usage is TRBV2 and J usage is TRBJ1-3; tentatively, D is TRBD1 (6 bases). The sample taken for sequencing was PBMCs. The CDR3 DNA sequence: TGTGCCAGCAGTGCGTACAGGGAAGGATCCGGAAACACCATATATTTT. Protein sequence: CASSAYREGSGNTIYF. Combining the CDR3 with reference TRBV2 and TRBJ1-3 gives the whole variable domain EPEVTQTPSHQVTQMGQEVILRCVPISNHLYFYWYRQILGQKVEFLVSFYNNEISEKSEIFDDQFSVERPDGSNFTLKIRSTKLEDSAMYFCASSAYREGSGNTIYFGEGSWLTVV.